These 14 T cell receptor beta chains came from one sample sequenced in a study of identical twins. Via MiXCR, TCRdb re-called the 5' RACE reads, giving one row per CDR3 protein. The sample shows hundreds of thousands of distinct CDR3 sequences, about 9.4% of them seen only once. These data were also filed under a second study, of yellow fever vaccine responses in identical twins.

Material for sequencing was PBMCs. The receptors stem from a woman aged 18-29 years in good health.

The chain uses TRBV28 and TRBJ2-1; D is unresolved. The CDR3 has 13 residues. Deletions cut 3 bases from V and 6 bases from J, with 9 bases between. Germline CDR1 is MDHEN and CDR2 is SYDVKM. This CDR3 reads CASSLPQTNEQFF. DNA of the CDR3: TGTGCCAGCAGTTTGCCCCAGACCAATGAGCAGTTCTTC.

Only a few counts were recorded for this clonotype. V is TRBV19 and J is TRBJ2-2, with D possibly TRBD2 on 5 matching bases. CDR1 LNHDA and CDR2 SQIVND come from the germline V gene (reference sequence). Trimming cost V 6 bases and J 4 bases, with 12 bases left between them. CDR3 length equals 14 residues. DNA of the CDR3: TGTGCCAGTAGACCCGAGGGATTCACCGGGGAGCTGTTTTTT. It is translated as CASRPEGFTGELFF.

The chain couples TRBV6-2 or TRBV6-3 to TRBJ1-2; TRBD1 aligns across 9 bases. CDR1 and CDR2 (germline): MNHEY, SVGEGT. This CDR3 has 14 residues. The trim removed 8 bases at V and 3 bases at J, leaving 7 bases unmatched. The CDR3 nucleotides read TGTGCCAGCGGTGACAGACAGGGGGACTATGGCTACACCTTC. Amino acid sequence: CASGDRQGDYGYTF.

The V call is TRBV10-2, the J call TRBJ2-1; D might be TRBD2 (5 bases). The CDR3 covers 12 residues. Germline lookup yields CDR1 WSHSY and CDR2 SAAADI. The V gene lost 8 bases and the J gene lost 9 bases, with 14 bases spanning the gap. The CDR3 region is CASGPPAGEQFF. In nucleotides, the CDR3 is TGCGCCAGCGGGCCCCCCGCGGGTGAGCAGTTCTTC.

DNA of the CDR3: TGCAGCGTTCACGGACTTTACAATGAGCAGTTCTTC. Its translation: CSVHGLYNEQFF. This sequence joins TRBV29-1 and TRBJ2-1, with D possibly TRBD2 on 5 matching bases. Trimming shortened V by 5 bases and J by 4 bases, and 9 bases separated the two germline ends. From germline, CDR1 is SQVTM and CDR2 ANQGSEA. The CDR3 contains 12 residues.

This clonotype was detected a few times. The chain has TRBV24-1 and TRBJ1-1; D is unclear. CDR3 size: 13 residues. V shed 5 bases and J shed 4 bases, with 10 bases lying between them. The V gene's germline CDR1 is KGHDR and CDR2 SFDVKD. CDR3 DNA sequence: TGTGCCACCAGTGGAGGGCATGTCACTGAAGCTTTCTTT. This sequence encodes CATSGGHVTEAFF.

The gene calls are TRBV18 and TRBJ1-3; D uncertain. Per the germline V gene, CDR1 is KGHSH and CDR2 is LQKENI. CDR3 length: 15 amino acids. V dropped 2 bases and J dropped 0 bases, with 8 bases sitting between them. CDR3 residues: CASSPGSVSGNTIYF. CDR3 in DNA: TGTGCCAGCTCACCAGGGTCAGTCTCTGGAAACACCATATATTTT.

This clonotype was observed a few times. J is TRBJ2-5 and V is TRBV7-3; tentatively, D is TRBD1 (5 bases). V was clipped by 5 bases and J by 5 bases, with 12 bases between them. The germline CDR1 and CDR2 sequences are SGHTA and FQGTGA. CDR3 length equals 13 residues. CDR3: CASSIGVGETQYF. CDR3 coding DNA: TGTGCCAGCAGCATAGGGGTGGGGGAGACCCAGTACTTC. Supplemented by reference TRBV7-3 and TRBJ2-5, the full variable domain reads GAGVSQTPSNKVTEKGKYVELRCDPISGHTALYWYRQSLGQGPEFLIYFQGTGAADDSGLPNDRFFAVRPEGSVSTLKIQRTERGDSAVYLCASSIGVGETQYFGPGTRLLVL.

The chain employs TRBV7-2 and TRBJ2-7, with a possible D match to TRBD1 (6 bases). The CDR3 is 14 amino acids. Germline V gene data show CDR1 as SGHTA and CDR2 as FQGNSA. Trimming took 2 bases from V and 7 from J, leaving 15 bases between them. The CDR3 reads CASSLSLQGWEQYF. CDR3 bases: TGTGCCAGCAGCTTATCTCTACAGGGTTGGGAGCAGTACTTC.

To note about this clonotype: An end of the junction differs from the germline gene, which may be a read error. V and J are TRBV27 and TRBJ2-1; 7 bases map to TRBD2. Germline CDR1 is MNHEY and CDR2 is SMNVEV (reference sequence). The CDR3 consists of 13 residues. In DNA, the CDR3 is TGTGCCAGCAGTACCACCGGGGGGACCCAAGAGTACTTC. Protein: CASSTTGGTQEYF.

Many counts were recorded for this clonotype. The chain has TRBV12-3 or TRBV12-4 and TRBJ2-1; a possible D gene is TRBD1 (5 bases). The V end was cut by 4 bases, the J end by 0 bases, with 7 bases between. CDR3 length equals 14 residues. The CDR3 loop is CASSSDSSYNEQFF. The CDR3 nucleotides read TGTGCCAGCAGTTCTGACAGCTCCTACAATGAGCAGTTCTTC.

This clonotype has more than one count but fewer than ten. The chain couples TRBV2 to TRBJ2-7; D is perhaps TRBD2 (5 bases). The length of the CDR3 is 13 residues. Trimming pared 6 bases from V and 7 bases from J, leaving 16 bases between. Germline CDR1 and CDR2: SNHLY and FYNNEI. CDR3 coding DNA: TGTGCCAGCAGCGATTCTATTACTAGGGAGCAGTACTTC. Translated: CASSDSITREQYF. The complete variable domain, with remaining parts taken from reference TRBV2 and TRBJ2-7, reads EPEVTQTPSHQVTQMGQEVILRCVPISNHLYFYWYRQILGQKVEFLVSFYNNEISEKSEIFDDQFSVERPDGSNFTLKIRSTKLEDSAMYFCASSDSITREQYFGPGTRLTVT.

This clonotype showed up many times. The V call is TRBV5-6, the J call TRBJ2-1, with 9 positions matching TRBD2. This CDR3 is 15 amino acids long. V was clipped by 2 bases and J by 6 bases; unmatched bases: 6. Per the germline V gene, CDR1 is SGHDT and CDR2 is YYEEEE. CDR3 residues: CASSFPGAGGNEQFF. The CDR3 DNA follows: TGTGCCAGCAGCTTCCCTGGAGCGGGGGGCAATGAGCAGTTCTTC.

The chain carries TRBV5-1 and TRBJ2-7; D remains ambiguous. This CDR3 comprises 14 residues. Germline values: CDR1 SGHRS, CDR2 YFSETQ. V was cut by 0 bases and J by 0 bases, with 7 bases left in between. This CDR3 reads CASSLGPYSYEQYF. The CDR3 DNA follows: TGCGCCAGCAGCTTGGGACCTTACTCCTACGAGCAGTACTTC. Filled out from reference TRBV5-1 and TRBJ2-7, the complete variable domain reads KAGVTQTPRYLIKTRGQQVTLSCSPISGHRSVSWYQQTPGQGLQFLFEYFSETQRNKGNFPGRFSGRQFSNSRSEMNVSTLELGDSALYLCASSLGPYSYEQYFGPGTRLTVT.